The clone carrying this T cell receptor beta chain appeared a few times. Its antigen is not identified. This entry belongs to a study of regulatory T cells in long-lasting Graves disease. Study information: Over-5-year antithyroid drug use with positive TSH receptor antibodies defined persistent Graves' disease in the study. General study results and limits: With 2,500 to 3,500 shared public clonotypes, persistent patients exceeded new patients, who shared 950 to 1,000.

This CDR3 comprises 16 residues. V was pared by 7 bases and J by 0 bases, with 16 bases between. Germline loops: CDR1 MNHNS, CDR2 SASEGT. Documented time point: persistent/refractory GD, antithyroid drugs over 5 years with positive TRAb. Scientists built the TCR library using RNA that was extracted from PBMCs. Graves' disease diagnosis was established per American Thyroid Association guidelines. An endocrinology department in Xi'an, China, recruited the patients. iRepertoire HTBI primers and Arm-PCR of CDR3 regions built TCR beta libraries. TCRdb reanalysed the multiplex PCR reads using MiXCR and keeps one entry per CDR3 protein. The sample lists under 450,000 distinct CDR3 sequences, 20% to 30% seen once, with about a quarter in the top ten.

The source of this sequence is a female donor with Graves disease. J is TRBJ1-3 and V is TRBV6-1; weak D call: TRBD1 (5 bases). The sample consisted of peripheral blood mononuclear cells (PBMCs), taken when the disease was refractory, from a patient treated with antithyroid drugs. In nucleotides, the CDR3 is TGTGCCAGCATTAGCGGAGGGGTATACTCTGGAAACACCATATATTTT. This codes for CASISGGVYSGNTIYF.